This TCR beta chain is from a study of regulatory T cells in long-lasting Graves disease. Overall study findings and caveats: Peripheral blood was the sole material, not thyroid tissue. Graves' patients with persistent disease showed TCR diversity lower than patients newly diagnosed.

This clonotype showed up many times. What it binds is unknown. Time point here: newly diagnosed GD, antithyroid drugs for less than 3 months. PBMCs were the source of the RNA used for TCR sequencing. This CDR3 has 15 residues. Germline V gene lookup returns CDR1 SGHNT and CDR2 YENEEA. V lost 5 bases and J lost 0, with 12 bases in between. HTBI primers from iRepertoire and Arm-PCR of CDR3 regions yielded the TCR beta libraries. As originally analysed: Looking across samples, the authors found 55 to 80 TRBV and approximately 13 TRBJ segments. In TCRdb, the multiplex PCR reads were re-called with MiXCR into one record per CDR3 protein. For this entry, the V and J calls and clone size follow TCRdb and not the study's own pipeline. The sample has roughly 510,000 distinct CDR3 sequences; about 16% are singletons. This sample was also put to use in a study of T cells in Graves' hyperthyroidism and ophthalmopathy. From that paper: With the HTBI primer set, the TCR CDR3 went through a first round of RT-PCR.

This chain joins TRBV11-3 and TRBJ2-3; the D gene is possibly TRBD2 (5 bases). Sequenced material: peripheral blood mononuclear cells (PBMCs), taken at new diagnosis, from a patient treated with antithyroid drugs. This clonotype was sampled from a man aged 18-30 years with Graves disease. In DNA form, the CDR3 reads TGTGCCAGCAGCCCGGGGAGCGGAAGCACAGATACGCAGTATTTT. Its protein product is CASSPGSGSTDTQYF.